The sample holds many counts of the clone carrying this T cell receptor beta chain. This sample stems from a study of immune characterization of retroperitoneal liposarcoma. This CDR3 is 14 amino acids long. V was clipped by 5 bases and J by 4 bases, with 13 bases between them. The germline CDR1 and CDR2 sequences are SGHTA and FQGTGA. One entry per CDR3 protein results from TCRdb running MiXCR on the PCR reads. The top ten clones hold roughly an eighth of a sample with about 12,000 distinct CDR3 sequences, approximately 48% of them seen once. This chain links TRBV7-3 with TRBJ2-3; D gene uncertain. Sequencing used tumor tissue. The source is a female donor with retroperitoneal liposarcoma. The CDR3 loop reads CASSLQSTSDTQYF. CDR3 DNA sequence: TGTGCCAGCAGCCTCCAGTCTACCTCAGATACGCAGTATTTT.